A single sample is the source of the 22 T cell receptor beta chains below, sequenced in a study of regulatory T cells in long-lasting Graves disease. With iRepertoire HTBI primers and Arm-PCR of CDR3 regions, TCR beta libraries were built. In TCRdb, the multiplex PCR reads were re-called with MiXCR into one record per CDR3 protein. The repertoire holds a few hundred thousand distinct CDR3 sequences, with about 20% as singletons. The time point is: persistent/refractory GD, antithyroid drugs over 5 years with positive TRAb. Researchers made the TCR library from RNA that was extracted from PBMCs. The sequences come from peripheral blood mononuclear cells (PBMCs), collected when the disease was refractory, from a patient treated with antithyroid drugs. These receptors were obtained from a female donor with Graves disease.

This clonotype occurred many times. The CDR3 reads CASSEEEGNTEAFF. CDR3 sequence (DNA): TGTGCCAGCAGTGAAGAAGAGGGAAACACTGAAGCTTTCTTT. The chain joins TRBV6-1 to TRBJ1-1; D remains ambiguous. V was trimmed by 1 base and J by 2 bases, leaving 8 bases between them. The germline V gene has CDR1 MNHNS and CDR2 SASEGT. This CDR3 has 14 amino acids.

The chain carries TRBV20-1 and TRBJ1-5; TRBD1 is a possible D gene (5 bases). This CDR3 region has 15 residues. V was clipped by 7 bases and J by 2 bases, with 18 bases between them. Germline V gene lookup returns CDR1 DFQATT and CDR2 SNEGSKA (reference sequence). The CDR3 sequence: CSVPGPHGGNQPQHF. In DNA, the CDR3 is TGCAGTGTCCCGGGACCCCATGGGGGCAATCAGCCCCAGCATTTT.

The J gene is TRBJ2-1, the V gene TRBV24-1; 10 bases line up with TRBD1. V shed 3 bases, J shed 1 base, and the junction held 2 bases outside the gene matches. The V gene's germline CDR1 is KGHDR and CDR2 SFDVKD. The CDR3 is made up of 16 amino acids. The CDR3 protein is CATSDPDRGSYNEQFF. Written as DNA, the CDR3 is TGTGCCACCAGTGATCCGGACAGGGGGTCCTACAATGAGCAGTTCTTC.

The genes are TRBV7-2 and TRBJ1-1; D uncertain. There are 14 residues in the CDR3. V was shortened by 6 bases and J by 1 base, with 12 bases between the two germline ends. CDR1 and CDR2 from the germline V gene are SGHTA and FQGNSA. Here the CDR3 DNA reads TGTGCCAGCAGAAGGGCCCTGGGGAACACTGAAGCTTTCTTT. Translated, it gives CASRRALGNTEAFF.

This clonotype was recorded many times. The V and J genes are TRBV6-5 and TRBJ2-7; D might be TRBD1 or TRBD2, each matching 5 bases. The CDR3 runs 16 residues. Germline V gene data show CDR1 as MNHEY and CDR2 as SVGAGI. V lost 3 bases, J lost 5 bases, and 20 bases lay in between. The CDR3 protein is CASSYSRSGSRHEQYF. CDR3 sequence (DNA): TGTGCCAGCAGTTATTCCCGTTCAGGGAGTCGCCACGAGCAGTACTTC.

This clonotype was observed at least ten times. This chain links TRBV19 with TRBJ2-5; 10 nucleotides line up with TRBD1. The V gene end was trimmed by 8 bases and the J gene end by 5 bases; junction bases not matched to a gene: 11. CDR1 and CDR2 (germline): LNHDA, SQIVND (reference sequence). This CDR3 has 15 residues. DNA for the CDR3: TGTGCCAGTGGACAGGGGGGCCTACCGGGTGAGACCCAGTACTTC. It encodes CASGQGGLPGETQYF.

This clonotype was counted at least ten times. The chain is built from TRBV3-1 and TRBJ2-5; D might be TRBD1 or TRBD2, each matching 5 bases. The CDR3 runs 15 residues. Looked up from germline, CDR1 is LGHDT and CDR2 is YNNKEL (reference sequence). V was shortened by 7 bases and J by 3 bases, with 18 bases between the two germline ends. CDR3 coding DNA: TGTGCCAGCACCAAGGGACCCGCGTTAGAAGAGACCCAGTACTTC. It codes for CASTKGPALEETQYF.

This clonotype turned up a few times. The chain recombines TRBV2 with TRBJ2-1, with D unclear. The CDR3 consists of 14 residues. The V and J ends lost 6 bases and 8 bases respectively, with 17 bases between them. Germline V gene data show CDR1 as SNHLY and CDR2 as FYNNEI. In DNA form, the CDR3 reads TGTGCCAGCAGCTCCCGACTGGGGAAGGATGAGCAGTTCTTC. Residues: CASSSRLGKDEQFF.

This clonotype was seen a few times. V and J are TRBV20-1 and TRBJ1-4, with D hard to call. The CDR3 consists of 13 residues. Germline CDR1 and CDR2: DFQATT and SNEGSKA (reference sequence). The V gene lost 0 bases and the J gene lost 0 bases, with 2 bases spanning the gap. The CDR3 region is CSARDATNEKLFF. CDR3 bases: TGCAGTGCTAGAGACGCAACTAATGAAAAACTGTTTTTT.

This clonotype was counted at least ten times. This chain uses TRBV30 with TRBJ1-1; D remains ambiguous. The CDR3 is made up of 15 amino acids. Deletions cut 4 bases from V and 2 bases from J, with 17 bases between. Germline CDR1 reads GTSNPN; CDR2 reads SVGIG (reference sequence). CDR3 in amino acids: CAWTPRALGNTEAFF. The CDR3 DNA reads TGTGCCTGGACTCCGAGGGCCCTCGGAAACACTGAAGCTTTCTTT.

This clonotype was counted at least ten times. V and J are TRBV6-1 and TRBJ2-7; perhaps TRBD1 as D (5 bases). The CDR3 runs 14 residues. V dropped 6 bases and J dropped 0 bases, with 12 bases sitting between them. Germline values: CDR1 MNHNS, CDR2 SASEGT. The CDR3 sequence is CASRLTANSYEQYF. The DNA of the CDR3 is TGTGCCAGCAGGCTGACAGCTAACTCCTACGAGCAGTACTTC.

This clonotype was counted a few times. The chain employs TRBV12-3 or TRBV12-4 and TRBJ2-2; D is possibly TRBD2 (6 bases). Trimming stripped 3 bases from V and 4 bases from J, with 9 bases between. The CDR3 covers 14 residues. The CDR3 DNA reads TGTGCCAGCAGTTTGGGGGAGGTCACCGGGGAGCTGTTTTTT. It is translated as CASSLGEVTGELFF.

The rearrangement joins TRBV5-1 to TRBJ1-4, with 9 bases matching TRBD1. This CDR3 region has 14 residues. The germline CDR1 and CDR2 sequences are SGHRS and YFSETQ. After removal of 4 bases from V and 6 bases from J, the junction contained 4 bases not matched to a gene. The chain's CDR3 is CASSRQGGDEKLFF. The CDR3 nucleotides are TGCGCCAGCAGCCGACAGGGGGGAGATGAAAAACTGTTTTTT.

This chain uses TRBV30 with TRBJ1-2; 10 nucleotides line up with TRBD1. The J segment lost 1 base and the V segment lost 3 bases, leaving 8 bases of the junction unmatched. CDR3 length: 16 amino acids. Germline values: CDR1 GTSNPN, CDR2 SVGIG (reference sequence). This CDR3 is CAWRGWGTGVNYGYTF. DNA of the CDR3: TGTGCCTGGAGAGGTTGGGGGACAGGGGTTAACTATGGCTACACCTTC.

This clonotype came up once. V is TRBV2 and J is TRBJ1-3, with D perhaps matching TRBD1 (5 bases). The CDR3 consists of 15 residues. With 6 bases removed from V and 0 bases from J, the gap between germline ends came to 12 bases. The germline CDR1 and CDR2 sequences are SNHLY and FYNNEI. CDR3 nucleotides: TGTGCCAGCAGGGTAGGCGGGGGCTCTGGAAACACCATATATTTT. Its protein product is CASRVGGGSGNTIYF.

In its sample, this clonotype was seen a few times. The J gene is TRBJ2-4, the V gene TRBV7-2; no reliable D call. Germline CDR1 SGHTA, CDR2 FQGNSA. The ends were cut back, 1 base at V and 0 bases at J, with 10 bases in the middle. CDR3 length: 16 amino acids. The CDR3 loop reads CASSLDLWVAKNIQYF. The CDR3 region has the DNA TGTGCCAGCAGCTTAGATTTGTGGGTAGCCAAAAACATTCAGTACTTC. Combining the CDR3 with reference TRBV7-2 and TRBJ2-4 gives the whole variable domain GAGVSQSPSNKVTEKGKDVELRCDPISGHTALYWYRQSLGQGLEFLIYFQGNSAPDKSGLPSDRFSAERTGGSVSTLTIQRTQQEDSAVYLCASSLDLWVAKNIQYFGAGTRLSVL.

This clonotype has only a few counts. The CDR3 sequence: CASKFRALAGGEQYF. The DNA for the CDR3 is TGTGCCAGCAAGTTTAGAGCACTAGCGGGAGGCGAGCAGTACTTC. The chain joins TRBV27 to TRBJ2-7; 12 bases are shared with TRBD2. This CDR3 comprises 15 residues. Germline trimming cut 7 bases from V and 6 bases from J; bases unmatched to any gene: 10. Germline loops: CDR1 MNHEY, CDR2 SMNVEV (reference sequence).

This clonotype was counted only a few times. The chain is built from TRBV25-1 and TRBJ2-5; D possibly matches TRBD1 or TRBD2 (6 bases each). Germline V lookup: CDR1 MGHDK, CDR2 SYGVNS. The CDR3 covers 14 residues. V was pared by 5 bases and J by 5 bases, with 15 bases between. CDR3 residues: CASSRLGGWETQYF. In DNA form, the CDR3 reads TGTGCCAGCAGTCGGCTAGGGGGGTGGGAGACCCAGTACTTC. Together with reference TRBV25-1 and TRBJ2-5, the CDR3 gives the full variable domain: EADIYQTPRYLVIGTGKKITLECSQTMGHDKMYWYQQDPGMELHLIHYSYGVNSTEKGDLSSESTVSRIRTEHFPLTLESARPSHTSQYLCASSRLGGWETQYFGPGTRLLVL.

This clonotype was seen many times. The rearrangement links TRBV2 to TRBJ2-7, with 9 bases matching TRBD2. Germline loops: CDR1 SNHLY, CDR2 FYNNEI. The CDR3 sequence is 14 residues long. V trimming: 3 bases; J trimming: 7 bases; junction bases outside the gene matches: 7. The CDR3 region has the DNA TGTGCCAGCAGTGACGTAGCGGGAGAGGTTGAGCAGTACTTC. Translated: CASSDVAGEVEQYF.

The chain recombines TRBV12-3 or TRBV12-4 with TRBJ1-1; D gene unclear. V was clipped by 7 bases and J by 2 bases, with 11 bases between them. This CDR3 region has 13 residues. The CDR3 nucleotides are TGTGCCAGCACCCTACACGACAACACTGAAGCTTTCTTT. Its protein is CASTLHDNTEAFF.

Turning to this clonotype: This sequence may be a read error, since a much larger clone differs from it by one base. The CDR3 ends on some other residue instead of the conserved phenylalanine or tryptophan, so this is likely a read error. J is TRBJ1-1 and V is TRBV27, with 8 bases that match TRBD1. CDR3 length equals 15 residues. CDR1 MNHEY and CDR2 SMNVEV come from the germline V gene (reference sequence). V shed 9 bases and J 1 base; nucleotides not matched to a gene: 10. CDR3 in DNA: TGTGCCAGTTCCCCCAGGGGGCAGGGGAACACTGAAGCTTTCTCT. It is translated as CASSPRGQGNTEAFS.

This clonotype was counted many times. The chain joins TRBV6-2 or TRBV6-3 to TRBJ2-5; possible D gene TRBD2, 6 bases. The V gene's germline CDR1 is MNHEY and CDR2 SVGEGT. With 4 bases removed from V and 5 bases from J, the gap between germline ends came to 17 bases. CDR3 size: 15 residues. For the CDR3, the DNA is TGTGCCAGCAGTTCCACCGGGACTCCCCGGGAGACCCAGTACTTC. Protein: CASSSTGTPRETQYF.